This T cell receptor beta chain was sequenced in a study of shared clonotypes between healthy human individuals. Across the whole study: Each donor had three CD4 naive, three CD4 memory, two CD8 naive and one CD8 memory plate.

Study-level points and caveats: Naive subsets usually exceeded memory subsets in estimated richness. Clonotype sharing among donors likely depends on sequencing depth.

Clones were read by immunoSEQ multiplex PCR, and TCRdb kept only the in-frame ones, dropping some. The table shows around 1.9 million clones, with 93% occurring only once. Naive-designated CD8 cells lacked CD45RO, were positively enriched for CCR7, and omitted terminally differentiated effector memory CD45RA+ cells. V dropped 6 bases and J dropped 7 bases, with 18 bases sitting between them. This CDR3 contains 13 residues. Per germline, CDR1 SQVTM and CDR2 ANQGSEA. On this clone: The antigen is not known.

This chain joins TRBV29-1 and TRBJ1-2, with TRBD1 as a possible D gene (5 bases). Sequencing used naive CD8+ T cells from PBMCs. The clonotype was recovered from a man between 18 and 29 years old in good health. Some clones in this sample may be carry-over from other donors' samples. The CDR3 sequence is CSVTSGGDLGYTF. The CDR3 coding sequence is TGCAGCGTCACGAGTGGGGGGGACCTTGGCTACACCTTC.